This TCR beta chain stems from a study of T cells in Graves' hyperthyroidism and ophthalmopathy. Trimming shortened V by 3 bases and J by 0 bases, and 9 bases separated the two germline ends. The CDR3 consists of 15 residues. The V gene's germline CDR1 is SNHLY and CDR2 FYNNEI. At least ten counts were recorded for this clonotype. TCR beta CDR3 sequences were amplified from RNA transcripts. HTBI primers were the set used in a first-round RT-PCR of the TCR CDR3. TCRdb fed the multiplex PCR reads into MiXCR, producing one record per CDR3 protein. The sample includes fewer than 900,000 distinct CDR3 sequences, around 17% seen only once; the top ten take around 8%.

The source is a man between 18 and 29 years old with Graves' hyperthyroidism. The J gene is TRBJ1-5, the V gene TRBV2; D might be TRBD1 (6 bases). Sequencing used blood. In nucleotides, the CDR3 is TGTGCCAGCAGTGATGGACAGACTAGCAATCAGCCCCAGCATTTT. It yields the protein CASSDGQTSNQPQHF.